The sequence of this T cell receptor beta chain was determined in a study of blood T cells in healthy people across ages. Together with a sample-barcoded 5' primer, a J-beta primer mix was included in a second PCR lasting roughly 7 to 11 cycles. TCRdb re-called the 5' RACE reads through MiXCR, storing one row per CDR3 protein. The sample includes hundreds of thousands of distinct CDR3 sequences, roughly 25% of them seen just once. Looked up from germline, CDR1 is MDHEN and CDR2 is SYDVKM. After removal of 6 bases from V and 4 bases from J, the junction contained 8 bases not matched to a gene. CDR3 length: 15 amino acids. In addition, the sample was reused for a study of T cells of mothers and their children. As that study records: The people who donated were a few healthy Caucasian mothers and their six children. Comparable shaping of TCR recombination output by thymic selection was observed in related and unrelated pairs. Related mother and child pairs showed slightly greater overlap (not significant) than unrelated pairs did.

The sample comprised blood. This chain uses TRBV28 with TRBJ2-1, with 8 bases that match TRBD2. This sequence originates from a boy aged 5-17 years in good health. In DNA form, the CDR3 reads TGTGCCAGCAGCGTAGCGGGAAACCTTTACAATGAGCAGTTCTTC. Its translation: CASSVAGNLYNEQFF.